These T cell receptor beta chains were read from a single sample in a study of a mutant IDH1 vaccine in newly diagnosed glioma. Using immunoSEQ multiplex PCR, the repertoire was profiled, and TCRdb retains in-frame clones only, with some absent. The table records approximately 60,000 clones, roughly 81% of them present only once. For these receptors, no antigen is known. This sample comprised PBMCs, obtained from a glioma patient whose treatment included an IDH1 peptide vaccine. The receptors were gathered from a woman aged 40 to 50 with glioma. Some clones in this sample may be carry-over from other donors' samples. Both conserved end residues are part of each CDR3. A D gene is named only where the DNA matches it firmly. Size is stated for part of the rows, as once, few or many counts, or as a class when the clone is expanded.

clone_size: .
d_call: .
j_call: TRBJ1-1
v_call: TRBV19
cdr3_nt: TGTGCCAGTAGTATACAGGGATCCACTGAAGCTTTCTTT
cdr3_aa: CASSIQGSTEAFF

clone_size: .
d_call: TRBD1
j_call: TRBJ1-2
v_call: TRBV2
cdr3_nt: TGTGCCAGCCTAACCCAAACAGGGGGCGGTGGCTACACCTTC
cdr3_aa: CASLTQTGGGGYTF

clone_size: .
d_call: .
j_call: TRBJ2-5
v_call: TRBV15
cdr3_nt: TGTGCCACCAGCAGAGATGAGCGAGAGACCCAGTACTTC
cdr3_aa: CATSRDERETQYF

clone_size: .
d_call: TRBD1
j_call: TRBJ1-2
v_call: TRBV4-3
cdr3_nt: TGCGCCAGCAGCCTTTCGGACAGGACCGGCGATGGCTACACCTTC
cdr3_aa: CASSLSDRTGDGYTF

clone_size: .
d_call: .
j_call: TRBJ1-3
v_call: TRBV30
cdr3_nt: TGTGCCTGGAGTGTCGATGGGGACACCATATATTTT
cdr3_aa: CAWSVDGDTIYF

clone_size: .
d_call: .
j_call: TRBJ2-7
v_call: TRBV10-3
cdr3_nt: TGTGCCAGCACAGCGGGCTACCACGAGCAGTACTTC
cdr3_aa: CASTAGYHEQYF

clone_size: .
d_call: .
j_call: TRBJ2-2
v_call: TRBV9
cdr3_nt: TGTGCCAGCAGCGCCCCCGGGCTCACCGGGGAGCTGTTTTTT
cdr3_aa: CASSAPGLTGELFF

clone_size: .
d_call: .
j_call: TRBJ2-7
v_call: TRBV5-5
cdr3_nt: TGTGCCAGCAGCACTCCCGGGGTTTACTACGAGCAGTACTTC
cdr3_aa: CASSTPGVYYEQYF

clone_size: .
d_call: .
j_call: TRBJ2-1
v_call: TRBV11-2
cdr3_nt: TGTGCCAGCAGCACCGCCGGGGCCTACAATGAGCAGTTCTTC
cdr3_aa: CASSTAGAYNEQFF

clone_size: few
d_call: .
j_call: TRBJ2-4
v_call: TRBV15
cdr3_nt: TGTGCCACCAGCGGGGACTCCGGTCGGAACATTCAGTACTTC
cdr3_aa: CATSGDSGRNIQYF

clone_size: .
d_call: TRBD1
j_call: TRBJ1-2
v_call: TRBV6-1
cdr3_nt: TGTGCCAGCAGCGGACAGGGGGAACGCGGCTACACCTTC
cdr3_aa: CASSGQGERGYTF

clone_size: few
d_call: TRBD2
j_call: TRBJ2-1
v_call: TRBV9
cdr3_nt: TGTGCCAGCAGCGCAGCGGGGGGGCCGGAAAATGAGCAGTTCTTC
cdr3_aa: CASSAAGGPENEQFF

clone_size: .
d_call: .
j_call: TRBJ1-2
v_call: TRBV15
cdr3_nt: TGTGCCACCAGCCGGGCTAACTATGGCTACACCTTC
cdr3_aa: CATSRANYGYTF

clone_size: .
d_call: .
j_call: TRBJ1-5
v_call: TRBV5-6
cdr3_nt: TGTGCCAGCAGCTTGTGGGGCAGCTATAGCAATCAGCCCCAGCATTTT
cdr3_aa: CASSLWGSYSNQPQHF

clone_size: .
d_call: .
j_call: TRBJ1-3
v_call: TRBV7-2
cdr3_nt: TGTGCCAGCAGCTTAGATGGGGCTGGAAACACCATATATTTT
cdr3_aa: CASSLDGAGNTIYF

clone_size: .
d_call: .
j_call: TRBJ1-5
v_call: TRBV21-1
cdr3_nt: TGTGCCAGCAGCAAGGGACAGGGAGGCTTCTATAGCAATCAGCCCCAGCATTTT
cdr3_aa: CASSKGQGGFYSNQPQHF

clone_size: few
d_call: .
j_call: TRBJ1-2
v_call: TRBV27
cdr3_nt: TGTGCCAGCAGCCCCGGACGGAACTATGGCTACACCTTC
cdr3_aa: CASSPGRNYGYTF

clone_size: .
d_call: .
j_call: TRBJ2-2
v_call: TRBV5-1
cdr3_nt: TGCGCCAGCAGCTTGGACGGGACCGGGGAGCTGTTTTTT
cdr3_aa: CASSLDGTGELFF

clone_size: .
d_call: .
j_call: TRBJ2-3
v_call: TRBV4-1
cdr3_nt: TGCGCCAGCAGCCAACTACAGGGATCTGCAGATACGCAGTATTTT
cdr3_aa: CASSQLQGSADTQYF

clone_size: .
d_call: .
j_call: TRBJ2-1
v_call: TRBV19
cdr3_nt: TGTGCCAGTAGTATAGATGGTCGGGGGGCCGGTGAGCAGTTCTTC
cdr3_aa: CASSIDGRGAGEQFF

clone_size: .
d_call: .
j_call: TRBJ1-5
v_call: TRBV19
cdr3_nt: TGTGCCAGTAGCCCGGGGCGGCAGGGCGGTCAGCCCCAGCATTTT
cdr3_aa: CASSPGRQGGQPQHF

clone_size: .
d_call: TRBD2
j_call: TRBJ2-7
v_call: TRBV5-4
cdr3_nt: TGTGCCAGCAGCCCTCTAGCGGGGGGGCAACCAAATGAGCAGTACTTC
cdr3_aa: CASSPLAGGQPNEQYF

clone_size: .
d_call: .
j_call: TRBJ2-7
v_call: TRBV27
cdr3_nt: TGTGCCAGCAGTGACGCAGGGCCCGGGGGCGAGCAGTACTTC
cdr3_aa: CASSDAGPGGEQYF

clone_size: .
d_call: .
j_call: TRBJ2-1
v_call: TRBV25-1
cdr3_nt: TGTGCCAGCAGTCCCCCGGGGAGGGGGTGGGGTCGAGAGCAGTTCTTC
cdr3_aa: CASSPPGRGWGREQFF

clone_size: .
d_call: .
j_call: TRBJ2-3
v_call: TRBV2
cdr3_nt: TGTGCCAGCAGTGACGCAATCGTTAGGAATACGCAGTATTTT
cdr3_aa: CASSDAIVRNTQYF

clone_size: .
d_call: TRBD1
j_call: TRBJ2-2
v_call: TRBV6-6
cdr3_nt: TGTGCCACCACCTTACCCCGGGACAGGGGCACCGGGGAGCTGTTTTTT
cdr3_aa: CATTLPRDRGTGELFF

clone_size: .
d_call: .
j_call: TRBJ2-5
v_call: TRBV10-1
cdr3_nt: TGCGCCAGCAGTGAACGGGGCCTCCCGGGGGAGACCCAGTACTTC
cdr3_aa: CASSERGLPGETQYF

clone_size: once
d_call: .
j_call: TRBJ2-7
v_call: TRBV6-1
cdr3_nt: TGTGCCAGCAGTGACGGCTACGAGCAGTACTTC
cdr3_aa: CASSDGYEQYF

clone_size: few
d_call: .
j_call: TRBJ2-5
v_call: TRBV13
cdr3_nt: TGTGCCAGCAGCCAGGAGGTGGAGGAGACCCAGTACTTC
cdr3_aa: CASSQEVEETQYF

clone_size: .
d_call: .
j_call: TRBJ2-3
v_call: TRBV4-3
cdr3_nt: TGCGCCAGCAGCCAGACATGGGGCCAACGCACAGATACGCAGTATTTT
cdr3_aa: CASSQTWGQRTDTQYF

clone_size: once
d_call: TRBD1
j_call: TRBJ2-7
v_call: TRBV20-1
cdr3_nt: TGCAGTGCTTCTGACAGGGACGAGCAGTACTTC
cdr3_aa: CSASDRDEQYF

clone_size: .
d_call: TRBD2
j_call: TRBJ2-1
v_call: TRBV30
cdr3_nt: TGTGCCTGGAGCCTGGCTAGCGGGGGGCCGAATGAGCAGTTCTTC
cdr3_aa: CAWSLASGGPNEQFF

clone_size: .
d_call: .
j_call: TRBJ1-2
v_call: TRBV11-3
cdr3_nt: TGTGCCAGCAGCTTCATGGTTGGCTACACCTTC
cdr3_aa: CASSFMVGYTF

clone_size: .
d_call: .
j_call: TRBJ1-5
v_call: TRBV27
cdr3_nt: TGTGCCAGCAGTAAAGGCCCCAATAGCAATCAGCCCCAGCATTTT
cdr3_aa: CASSKGPNSNQPQHF

clone_size: .
d_call: TRBD1
j_call: TRBJ2-2
v_call: TRBV29-1
cdr3_nt: TGCAGCGGTGTGGAGACAGGGCATGGCGGGGAGCTGTTTTTT
cdr3_aa: CSGVETGHGGELFF

clone_size: .
d_call: TRBD2
j_call: TRBJ2-3
v_call: TRBV9
cdr3_nt: TGTGCCAGCAGCGTGCGGGGGGGCTCCCTATGGGGAGATACGCAGTATTTT
cdr3_aa: CASSVRGGSLWGDTQYF

clone_size: once
d_call: TRBD2
j_call: TRBJ2-1
v_call: TRBV30
cdr3_nt: TGTGCCTGGAGGGGGAGGGGCGGAATTAATGAGCAGTTCTTC
cdr3_aa: CAWRGRGGINEQFF

clone_size: .
d_call: .
j_call: TRBJ1-2
v_call: TRBV29-1
cdr3_nt: TGCAGCGTTGAATTTTCGCAGTATGGCTACACCTTC
cdr3_aa: CSVEFSQYGYTF

clone_size: once
d_call: .
j_call: TRBJ1-3
v_call: TRBV6-6
cdr3_nt: TGTGCCAGCAGTTACGATCCGGTCCGCTCTGGAAACACCATATATTTT
cdr3_aa: CASSYDPVRSGNTIYF

clone_size: .
d_call: TRBD1
j_call: TRBJ1-4
v_call: TRBV6-5
cdr3_nt: TGTGCCAGCAGTTACGACAGGGGTGGTGAAAAACTGTTTTTT
cdr3_aa: CASSYDRGGEKLFF

clone_size: .
d_call: TRBD1
j_call: TRBJ1-5
v_call: TRBV4-1
cdr3_nt: TGCGCCAGCAGCCCGGGACAGCATCAGCCCCAGCATTTT
cdr3_aa: CASSPGQHQPQHF

clone_size: .
d_call: .
j_call: TRBJ2-5
v_call: TRBV9
cdr3_nt: TGTGCCAGCAGCGCAGGGGCCGACGAGACCCAGTACTTC
cdr3_aa: CASSAGADETQYF

clone_size: .
d_call: .
j_call: TRBJ2-5
v_call: TRBV7-9
cdr3_nt: TGTGCCAGCAGCTTAGGCGGGACGGAGGACTTC
cdr3_aa: CASSLGGTEDF

clone_size: .
d_call: TRBD1
j_call: TRBJ1-2
v_call: TRBV7-2
cdr3_nt: TGTGCCAGCAGCTTTGGACAGGGGGCTAACTATGGCTACACCTTC
cdr3_aa: CASSFGQGANYGYTF

clone_size: .
d_call: .
j_call: TRBJ2-5
v_call: TRBV7-8
cdr3_nt: TGTGCCAGCAGCCCCCGGCCCCAAGAGACCCAGTACTTC
cdr3_aa: CASSPRPQETQYF

clone_size: .
d_call: .
j_call: TRBJ1-1
v_call: TRBV4-1
cdr3_nt: TGCGCCAGCAGCCAATCTGTAGGGAACACTGAAGCTTTCTTT
cdr3_aa: CASSQSVGNTEAFF

clone_size: .
d_call: .
j_call: TRBJ1-1
v_call: TRBV27
cdr3_nt: TGTGCCAGCAGTATAACCCCGCGGGCCCCTGAAGCTTTCTTT
cdr3_aa: CASSITPRAPEAFF

clone_size: few
d_call: .
j_call: TRBJ1-4
v_call: TRBV2
cdr3_nt: TGTGCCAGCAGTGAACGGGACTTTGAAAAACTGTTTTTT
cdr3_aa: CASSERDFEKLFF

clone_size: .
d_call: .
j_call: TRBJ1-6
v_call: TRBV6-5
cdr3_nt: TGTGCCAGCAGTCCCCCGTATAATTCACCCCTCCACTTT
cdr3_aa: CASSPPYNSPLHF

clone_size: .
d_call: TRBD1
j_call: TRBJ1-2
v_call: TRBV19
cdr3_nt: TGTGCCAGTAGTATGAACAGGGGTAACTATGGCTACACCTTC
cdr3_aa: CASSMNRGNYGYTF